Each of the 26 T cell receptor beta chains below was sequenced from the same sample in a study of blood T cell repertoires in COVID-19. Here immunoSEQ multiplex PCR was the method, and the copy in TCRdb shows in-frame clones only, minus some. The sample includes roughly 440,000 clones, approximately 89% of them seen just once. Specimen: peripheral blood. These receptors were obtained from a woman aged 45-60 years with COVID-19, enrolled during active disease.

This rearrangement joins TRBV30 to TRBJ1-6, with D maybe TRBD1 (5 bases). CDR1 is GTSNPN, CDR2 SVGIG, per germline (reference sequence). The length of the CDR3 is 15 residues. V dropped 0 bases and J dropped 8 bases, with 14 bases sitting between them. The CDR3 reads CAWSVGQGTHSPLHF. CDR3 sequence (DNA): TGTGCCTGGAGTGTAGGGCAGGGTACGCATTCACCCCTCCACTTT.

The gene calls are TRBV11-2 and TRBJ2-3; 8 bases agree with TRBD2. Germline CDR1 reads SGHAT; CDR2 reads FQNNGV. The ends lost 5 bases at V and 7 bases at J; junction bases unmatched: 11. CDR3 length equals 15 residues. CDR3 bases: TGTGCCAGCAGCCCCGTCGGGGGGGCTGAGAATACGCAGTATTTT. Translation gives CASSPVGGAENTQYF.

The chain recombines TRBV6-1 with TRBJ2-1; TRBD1 aligns across 8 bases. The germline V gene has CDR1 MNHNS and CDR2 SASEGT. Losses at the gene ends were 3 bases for V and 2 bases for J; bases not matched to a gene: 9. This CDR3 has 17 residues. Here the CDR3 reads CASSETQGGTAYNEQFF. The CDR3 coding sequence is TGTGCCAGCAGTGAGACACAGGGGGGCACTGCCTACAATGAGCAGTTCTTC.

The gene calls are TRBV3-1 (or the pseudogene TRBV3-2) and TRBJ2-2, with D possibly TRBD2 on 6 matching bases. Germline lookup yields CDR1 LGHDT and CDR2 YNNKEL (reference sequence). The CDR3 has 14 amino acids. V lost 4 bases to trimming and J lost 5 bases, with 11 bases between them. The CDR3 protein is CASSLGRGTGELFF. CDR3 nucleotide sequence: TGTGCCAGCAGCCTCGGCCGGGGGACCGGGGAGCTGTTTTTT.

This rearrangement joins TRBV27 to TRBJ1-5; D possibly corresponds to TRBD1 (5 bases). This CDR3 is built from 14 residues. V shed 3 bases and J shed 3 bases, with 9 bases lying between them. Germline CDR1 MNHEY, CDR2 SMNVEV (reference sequence). CDR3 sequence (DNA): TGTGCCAGCAGTTTTCAGGGTACCAATCAGCCCCAGCATTTT. Translating it yields CASSFQGTNQPQHF.

This chain uses TRBV5-5 with TRBJ2-2; TRBD2 aligns across 8 bases. With V trimmed by 4 bases and J by 5 bases, 4 bases remained unmatched. The germline V gene encodes CDR1 SGHKS and CDR2 YYEKEE (reference sequence). The CDR3 has 14 residues. CDR3 loop: CASSGTSGTGELFF. CDR3 nucleotides: TGTGCCAGCAGCGGGACTAGTGGGACCGGGGAGCTGTTTTTT.

This sequence joins TRBV5-1 and TRBJ2-1; 11 bases fit TRBD2. This CDR3 has 17 residues. V lost 4 bases to trimming and J lost 7 bases; unmatched junction nucleotides: 13. CDR1 is SGHRS and CDR2 is YFSETQ in the germline V gene. Written as DNA, the CDR3 is TGCGCCAGCAGCACTAGACTAGCGGGGCCTCTGGGGAATGAGCAGTTCTTC. It yields the protein CASSTRLAGPLGNEQFF.

This chain joins TRBV19 and TRBJ2-5; the D gene is possibly TRBD2 (6 bases). The CDR3 covers 13 residues. V was cut by 4 bases and J by 5 bases, with 11 bases left in between. The germline V gene encodes CDR1 LNHDA and CDR2 SQIVND (reference sequence). CDR3 sequence reads: CASSTSGRETQYF. CDR3 coding DNA: TGTGCCAGTAGTACCAGCGGGCGGGAGACCCAGTACTTC.

The V gene is TRBV6-5, the J gene TRBJ1-1; D not resolved. There are 15 residues in the CDR3. The V gene lost 7 bases and the J gene lost 6 bases, with 21 bases spanning the gap. The germline CDR1 and CDR2 sequences are MNHEY and SVGAGI. CDR3 in amino acids: CASTYPGYRVAEAFF. The CDR3 nucleotides read TGTGCCAGCACCTATCCGGGGTATCGAGTCGCTGAAGCTTTCTTT.

This clone was observed a few times. This chain uses TRBV6-6 with TRBJ2-4, with D possibly being TRBD2 (6 bases). This CDR3 region has 12 residues. Trimming pared 6 bases from V and 7 bases from J, leaving 10 bases between. Germline V gene lookup returns CDR1 MNHNY and CDR2 SVGAGI (reference sequence). The CDR3 is CASREGENIQYF. The CDR3, as DNA: TGTGCCAGCAGGGAGGGAGAGAACATTCAGTACTTC.

The chain uses TRBV6-1 and TRBJ1-1; perhaps TRBD1 as D (5 bases). Per the germline V gene, CDR1 is MNHNS and CDR2 is SASEGT. V lost 3 bases and J lost 0, with 8 bases in between. The CDR3 has 14 amino acids. The CDR3 region has the DNA TGTGCCAGCAGTGATAGGGGTATGAACACTGAAGCTTTCTTT. Residues: CASSDRGMNTEAFF.

As concerns this clone: In the same sample, other DNA sequences code for this CDR3. This chain links TRBV7-9 with TRBJ2-7; 7 nucleotides align to TRBD1. In germline, CDR1 is SEHNR, CDR2 FQNEAQ (reference sequence). The trim removed 1 base at V and 0 bases at J, leaving 0 bases unmatched. CDR3 size: 14 residues. The CDR3 DNA reads as TGTGCCAGCAGCTTAGGGGACAGCTCCTACGAGCAGTACTTC. This sequence encodes CASSLGDSSYEQYF.

This clone was seen a single time. The V call is TRBV14, the J call TRBJ2-5, with a tentative D call TRBD1 (6 bases). Trimming stripped 0 bases from V and 2 bases from J, with 10 bases between. Looked up from germline, CDR1 is SGHDN and CDR2 is FVKESK. This CDR3 spans 15 amino acids. As DNA, the CDR3 is TGTGCCAGCAGCCAAGACGTGACAGGTCAAGAGACCCAGTACTTC. Encoded protein: CASSQDVTGQETQYF. Full variable domain (rest looked up from reference TRBV14 and TRBJ2-5): EAGVTQFPSHSVIEKGQTVTLRCDPISGHDNLYWYRRVMGKEIKFLLHFVKESKQDESGMPNNRFLAERTGGTYSTLKVQPAELEDSGVYFCASSQDVTGQETQYFGPGTRLLVL.

The V gene is TRBV7-9, the J gene TRBJ2-2; D gene unclear. The germline gives CDR1 SEHNR, CDR2 FQNEAQ (reference sequence). CDR3 length equals 12 residues. V gave up 7 bases and J gave up 4 bases, with 7 bases separating them. CDR3 amino acids: CASIDTTGELFF. The DNA for the CDR3 is TGTGCCAGCATCGACACCACCGGGGAGCTGTTTTTT. Full variable domain (outside the CDR3, taken from reference TRBV7-9 and TRBJ2-2): DTGVSQNPRHKITKRGQNVTFRCDPISEHNRLYWYRQTLGQGPEFLTYFQNEAQLEKSRLLSDRFSAERPKGSFSTLEIQRTEQGDSAMYLCASIDTTGELFFGEGSRLTVL.

The J gene is TRBJ1-5, the V gene TRBV27; a weak D match, TRBD1 (6 bases). CDR1 and CDR2 from the germline V gene are MNHEY and SMNVEV (reference sequence). CDR3 size: 15 residues. The ends were cut back, 2 bases at V and 4 bases at J, with 12 bases in the middle. CDR3: CASSLTGFRNQPQHF. In DNA form, the CDR3 reads TGTGCCAGCAGTTTAACAGGGTTTCGGAATCAGCCCCAGCATTTT.

V is TRBV11-2 and J is TRBJ1-4; the D is unclear. Trimming shortened V by 3 bases and J by 7 bases, and 9 bases separated the two germline ends. The CDR3 runs to 13 residues. Germline V gives CDR1 SGHAT, CDR2 FQNNGV. The CDR3 loop reads CASSFGSGEKLFF. CDR3 nucleotides: TGTGCCAGCAGCTTTGGGAGTGGTGAAAAACTGTTTTTT. Variable domain in full (rest from reference TRBV11-2 and TRBJ1-4): EAGVAQSPRYKIIEKRQSVAFWCNPISGHATLYWYQQILGQGPKLLIQFQNNGVVDDSQLPKDRFSAERLKGVDSTLKIQPAKLEDSAVYLCASSFGSGEKLFFGSGTQLSVL.

This chain connects TRBV2 to TRBJ1-4; no reliable D call. Trimming left V 6 bases short and J 8 bases short, with 7 bases between. The germline CDR1 and CDR2 sequences are SNHLY and FYNNEI. CDR3 length: 11 amino acids. CDR3 sequence reads: CASREREKLFF. In DNA, the CDR3 is TGTGCCAGCAGGGAGCGGGAAAAACTGTTTTTT.

The chain uses TRBV12-3 or TRBV12-4 and TRBJ1-3; no definite D call. The CDR3 sequence is 12 residues long. The V and J ends lost 3 bases and 4 bases respectively, with 4 bases between them. The CDR3 spells CASSLEGNTIYF. As DNA, the CDR3 is TGTGCCAGCAGTTTGGAGGGAAACACCATATATTTT.

The chain is built from TRBV18 and TRBJ1-3; D gene unclear. V lost 2 bases, J lost 0 bases, and 8 bases lay in between. The germline gives CDR1 KGHSH, CDR2 LQKENI. The CDR3 extends over 15 amino acids. The CDR3 sequence: CASSPGASSGNTIYF. CDR3 nucleotides: TGTGCCAGCTCACCAGGAGCGAGCTCTGGAAACACCATATATTTT.

V gene TRBV5-4 combines with J gene TRBJ1-1, with 7 positions matching TRBD1. CDR1 is SGHNT and CDR2 is YYREEE in the germline V gene (reference sequence). The ends lost 7 bases at V and 3 bases at J; junction bases unmatched: 12. The length of the CDR3 is 15 residues. Here the CDR3 reads CASYPGGGWHTEAFF. The CDR3 region has the DNA TGTGCCAGCTACCCGGGAGGGGGCTGGCACACTGAAGCTTTCTTT. The variable domain in full, completed from reference TRBV5-4 and TRBJ1-1, reads ETGVTQSPTHLIKTRGQQVTLRCSSQSGHNTVSWYQQALGQGPQFIFQYYREEENGRGNFPPRFSGLQFPNYSSELNVNALELDDSALYLCASYPGGGWHTEAFFGQGTRLTVV.

The chain uses TRBV2 and TRBJ1-5; a weak D match, TRBD1 (6 bases). CDR1 SNHLY and CDR2 FYNNEI come from the germline V gene. CDR3 length: 15 residues. Trimming pared 10 bases from V and 4 bases from J, leaving 20 bases between. CDR3 amino acids: CATGRAGQGNQPQHF. The CDR3 nucleotides are TGTGCCACCGGGAGGGCAGGCCAGGGGAATCAGCCCCAGCATTTT.

The chain employs TRBV19 and TRBJ1-1; D unresolved. CDR1 LNHDA and CDR2 SQIVND come from the germline V gene (reference sequence). Trimming pared 3 bases from V and 7 bases from J, leaving 12 bases between. This CDR3 is built from 13 residues. The CDR3 region has the DNA TGTGCCAGTAGTATTTCTTCTAGTGGTGAAGCTTTCTTT. This gives the protein CASSISSSGEAFF.

This sequence joins TRBV30 and TRBJ2-2; 8 bases agree with TRBD1. The J segment lost 6 bases and the V segment lost 3 bases, leaving 3 bases of the junction unmatched. CDR1 and CDR2 from the germline V gene are GTSNPN and SVGIG (reference sequence). The CDR3 has 13 amino acids. The CDR3 loop is CAWREQGAGELFF. The CDR3 DNA is TGTGCCTGGAGGGAACAGGGGGCCGGGGAGCTGTTTTTT.

This clone has only one observation. This sequence joins TRBV7-2 and TRBJ2-3, with 10 bases lining up with TRBD2. Germline CDR1 SGHTA, CDR2 FQGNSA. The CDR3 spans 14 residues. Unmatched junction bases numbered 1, after V lost 3 bases and J lost 4 bases. The CDR3 spells CASSLGLASDTQYF. CDR3 sequence (DNA): TGTGCCAGCAGCTTGGGACTAGCGTCAGATACGCAGTATTTT.

This clone was detected only once. CDR3 in amino acids: CASSWGTGQEQYF. CDR3 DNA sequence: TGTGCCAGCAGCTGGGGGACAGGGCAAGAGCAGTACTTC. The chain uses TRBV5-6 and TRBJ2-7; 9 bases agree with TRBD1. J was trimmed by 7 bases and V by 3 bases; bases with no gene match: 5. The CDR3 runs 13 residues. From germline, CDR1 is SGHDT and CDR2 YYEEEE.

This chain links TRBV5-4 with TRBJ2-3; 8 bases agree with TRBD2. This CDR3 region has 15 residues. Germline CDR1 and CDR2: SGHNT and YYREEE (reference sequence). With V trimmed by 4 bases and J by 5 bases, 9 bases remained unmatched. The chain's CDR3 is CASSPPGGVRDTQYF. The CDR3 DNA reads TGTGCCAGCAGCCCCCCCGGGGGGGTTAGAGATACGCAGTATTTT. The variable domain in full, with the rest retrieved from reference TRBV5-4 and TRBJ2-3, is ETGVTQSPTHLIKTRGQQVTLRCSSQSGHNTVSWYQQALGQGPQFIFQYYREEENGRGNFPPRFSGLQFPNYSSELNVNALELDDSALYLCASSPPGGVRDTQYFGPGTRLTVL.